This T cell receptor beta chain originates from a study of T cell repertoires in cytomegalovirus infection. General observations from the study: Within the response measured ex vivo, HLA-C-restricted CMV-specific TCR beta clonotypes were dominant. People with CMV and the relevant HLA were identified by cumulative public TCR beta family frequency.

This clonotype appeared a single time. Antigen specificity is unknown. Germline loops: CDR1 SGHVS, CDR2 FNYEAQ. V gave up 2 bases and J gave up 2 bases, with 17 bases separating them. CDR3 size: 17 residues. TCRdb re-derived calls from the reads in MiXCR, one entry per CDR3 protein. Of about 890,000 distinct CDR3 sequences listed, around 32% are singletons. The chain is built from TRBV7-6 and TRBJ2-3, with D perhaps being TRBD1 or TRBD2 (6 bases each). This material consisted of cultured CD8+ T cells from PBMCs, taken from culture after CMV antigen stimulation. The receptor comes from a human donor in good health (CMV status not recorded). Some clones in this sample may be carry-over from other donors' samples. The chain's CDR3 is CASSLRSRGALTDTQYF. The CDR3, as DNA: TGTGCCAGCAGCTTAAGGTCAAGGGGGGCCCTCACAGATACGCAGTATTTT.